This T cell receptor (beta chain) stems from a study of shared clonotypes between healthy human individuals. The CDR3 consists of 15 residues. The ends were cut back, 0 bases at V and 5 bases at J, with 13 bases in the middle. Looked up from germline, CDR1 is ENHRY and CDR2 is SYGVKD. CD45RO-negative, CCR7-positively selected cells formed the naive CD8 fraction, excluding terminally differentiated effector memory CD45RA+ cells. Original analysis: Junction-only immunoSEQ data arrived without quality scores, meaning filtering differed. Profiled with immunoSEQ multiplex PCR; TCRdb holds only in-frame clones, not every one. V and J calls and clone size are copied from that table; D and trimming were computed from the DNA. The sample contains roughly 2,000,000 clones, just over 90% of which appear only once.

The chain employs TRBV10-3 and TRBJ1-1; maybe TRBD1 (6 bases). Sequencing used naive CD8+ T cells from PBMCs. The receptor was derived from a man younger than 35 in good health. Some clones in this sample may be carry-over from other donors' samples. CDR3 residues: CAISESLQGKTEAFF. The CDR3 DNA reads as TGTGCCATCAGTGAGTCCTTACAGGGAAAAACTGAAGCTTTCTTT.